Shown below are 14 T cell receptor beta chains from a single sample sequenced in a study of T cells in Graves' hyperthyroidism and ophthalmopathy. TCR beta CDR3 sequences were amplified from RNA transcripts. The HTBI set primed first-round TCR CDR3 RT-PCR. TCRdb reanalysed the multiplex PCR reads using MiXCR and keeps one entry per CDR3 protein. The table shows around 260,000 distinct CDR3 sequences, with around 25% occurring only once. The sample consisted of blood. The receptors shown here come from a middle-aged man with Graves' hyperthyroidism that later progressed to Graves' ophthalmopathy.

This clonotype was recorded at least ten times. This chain connects TRBV9 to TRBJ1-1; 7 bases align to TRBD1. CDR1 is SGDLS and CDR2 is YYNGEE in the germline V gene. This CDR3 has 16 amino acids. Trimming at V came to 0 bases and at J to 0 bases, leaving 5 bases not matched to a gene. The CDR3 loop reads CASSVVPGGMNTEAFF. The CDR3 DNA follows: TGTGCCAGCAGCGTAGTTCCAGGGGGTATGAACACTGAAGCTTTCTTT.

Many counts were recorded for this clonotype. This chain joins TRBV12-3 or TRBV12-4 and TRBJ2-7; D uncertain. V was shortened by 5 bases and J by 0 bases, with 8 bases between the two germline ends. The CDR3 has 13 amino acids. The DNA of the CDR3 is TGTGCCAGCAGTCGCAGCCTCTCCTACGAGCAGTACTTC. Protein sequence: CASSRSLSYEQYF.

This clonotype was seen at least ten times. J is TRBJ2-4 and V is TRBV19; D not certain. Germline CDR1 and CDR2: LNHDA and SQIVND (reference sequence). The CDR3 covers 16 residues. V gave up 5 bases and J gave up 0 bases, with 14 bases separating them. Written as DNA, the CDR3 is TGTGCCAGTAGTCAACATACACCCTTAGCCAAAAACATTCAGTACTTC. Translated: CASSQHTPLAKNIQYF.

This clonotype was detected many times. The chain combines TRBV6-1 with TRBJ2-7; 9 bases align to TRBD1. The CDR3 is 15 amino acids. Per the germline V gene, CDR1 is MNHNS and CDR2 is SASEGT. V gave up 5 bases and J gave up 2 bases; unmatched junction bases: 7. The CDR3 sequence: CASSPGTGHTYEQYF. In DNA, the CDR3 is TGTGCCAGCAGTCCCGGGACAGGGCATACCTACGAGCAGTACTTC.

This clonotype has a count of ten or more. This sequence joins TRBV6-5 and TRBJ2-7; D gene unclear. The length of the CDR3 is 15 residues. Germline-derived CDR1 and CDR2 are MNHEY and SVGAGI. The germline V and J ends were trimmed by 0 bases and 6 bases, with 15 bases remaining between them. This CDR3 is CASSYSKTSPSEQYF. CDR3 coding DNA: TGTGCCAGCAGTTACTCGAAGACGAGTCCGTCCGAGCAGTACTTC.

The sample holds many counts of this clonotype. J is TRBJ2-7 and V is TRBV4-2; TRBD1 aligns across 10 bases. In germline, CDR1 is LGHNA, CDR2 YNFKEQ. With V trimmed by 4 bases and J by 4 bases, 4 bases remained unmatched. This CDR3 region has 14 residues. The CDR3 nucleotides are TGTGCCAGCAGCCCGGGGACAGGGGAATACGAGCAGTACTTC. Its protein product is CASSPGTGEYEQYF.

There are many counts of this clonotype. The V call is TRBV28, the J call TRBJ1-5, with unresolved D. V was pared by 10 bases and J by 6 bases, with 16 bases between. The CDR3 sequence is 13 residues long. CDR1 is MDHEN, CDR2 SYDVKM, per germline. The DNA of the CDR3 is TGTGCCATCTCGGCCTCACATCGTCAGCCCCAGCATTTT. This codes for CAISASHRQPQHF.

This clonotype was picked up many times. The gene calls are TRBV3-1 and TRBJ1-2; D is unresolved. This CDR3 is built from 12 residues. Trimming removed 1 base at V and 8 bases at J, with 8 bases between. Germline V gene data show CDR1 as LGHDT and CDR2 as YNNKEL (reference sequence). CDR3 nucleotide sequence: TGTGCCAGCAGCCAAGCATCGTGGGGCTACACCTTC. Protein: CASSQASWGYTF.

CDR3 protein: CSARASPAYEQYF. In DNA form, the CDR3 reads TGCAGTGCTAGAGCCAGTCCGGCCTACGAGCAGTACTTC. The V call is TRBV20-1, the J call TRBJ2-7; D not certain. This CDR3 contains 13 residues. V shed 1 base and J shed 2 bases, with 9 bases lying between them. Germline CDR1 and CDR2: DFQATT and SNEGSKA (reference sequence).

There are many counts of this clonotype. This chain joins TRBV20-1 and TRBJ1-2; D unclear. CDR1 and CDR2 (germline): DFQATT, SNEGSKA (reference sequence). The CDR3 is made up of 13 amino acids. The V end was cut by 0 bases, the J end by 1 base, with 6 bases between. In nucleotides, the CDR3 is TGCAGTGCTAGAGATCGAAGTAACTATGGCTACACCTTC. Translated: CSARDRSNYGYTF.

This clonotype appeared many times. V and J are TRBV19 and TRBJ1-3; D is possibly TRBD1 (5 bases). Per germline, CDR1 LNHDA and CDR2 SQIVND (reference sequence). V dropped 5 bases and J dropped 5 bases, with 19 bases sitting between them. This CDR3 is 16 amino acids long. The CDR3 loop reads CASSPPYRDRRNTIYF. In DNA form, the CDR3 reads TGTGCCAGTAGTCCACCCTACCGGGACCGGCGAAACACCATATATTTT.

This clonotype was seen ten or more times. This chain links TRBV29-1 with TRBJ1-1; D may be TRBD1 (5 bases). V was cut by 7 bases and J by 0 bases, with 18 bases left in between. The V gene's germline CDR1 is SQVTM and CDR2 ANQGSEA. This CDR3 region has 15 residues. CDR3 DNA sequence: TGCAGCGGTGGGACGGGGCATAGGATGAACACTGAAGCTTTCTTT. It yields the protein CSGGTGHRMNTEAFF.

There are many counts of this clonotype. The chain joins TRBV11-2 to TRBJ2-2, with 7 positions matching TRBD2. From germline, CDR1 is SGHAT and CDR2 FQNNGV. The CDR3 loop spans 15 amino acids. Trimming at V came to 5 bases and at J to 4 bases, leaving 7 bases not matched to a gene. The CDR3 here is CASSPWGGTTGELFF. In DNA form, the CDR3 reads TGTGCCAGCAGCCCGTGGGGAGGGACCACCGGGGAGCTGTTTTTT. The variable domain in full, completed from reference TRBV11-2 and TRBJ2-2, reads EAGVAQSPRYKIIEKRQSVAFWCNPISGHATLYWYQQILGQGPKLLIQFQNNGVVDDSQLPKDRFSAERLKGVDSTLKIQPAKLEDSAVYLCASSPWGGTTGELFFGEGSRLTVL.

The V gene is TRBV6-1, the J gene TRBJ2-7; TRBD1 matches 10 bases. After removal of 6 bases from V and 2 bases from J, the junction contained 7 bases not matched to a gene. Germline values: CDR1 MNHNS, CDR2 SASEGT. This CDR3 is 15 amino acids long. CDR3 amino acids: CASRMDRGLAYEQYF. Here the CDR3 DNA reads TGTGCCAGCAGGATGGACAGGGGGTTGGCCTACGAGCAGTACTTC.